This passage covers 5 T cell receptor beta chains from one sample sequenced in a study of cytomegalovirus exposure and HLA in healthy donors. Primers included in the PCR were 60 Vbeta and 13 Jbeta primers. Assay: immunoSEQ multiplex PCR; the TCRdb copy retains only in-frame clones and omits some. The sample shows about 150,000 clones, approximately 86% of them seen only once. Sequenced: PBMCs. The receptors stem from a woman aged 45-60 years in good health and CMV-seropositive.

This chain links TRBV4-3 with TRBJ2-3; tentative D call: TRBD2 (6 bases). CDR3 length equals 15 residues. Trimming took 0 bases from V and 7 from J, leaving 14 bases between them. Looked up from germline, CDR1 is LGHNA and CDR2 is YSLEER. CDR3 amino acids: CASSQDLRGGHTQYF. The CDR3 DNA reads TGCGCCAGCAGCCAAGATCTGAGGGGAGGACATACGCAGTATTTT.

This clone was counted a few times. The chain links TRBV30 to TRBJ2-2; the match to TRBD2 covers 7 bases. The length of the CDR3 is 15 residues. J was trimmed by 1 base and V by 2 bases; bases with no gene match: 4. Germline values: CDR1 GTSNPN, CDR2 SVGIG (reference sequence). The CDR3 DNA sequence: TGTGCCTGGAGTAAAGGCGGGGGGAACACCGGGGAGCTGTTTTTT. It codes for CAWSKGGGNTGELFF.

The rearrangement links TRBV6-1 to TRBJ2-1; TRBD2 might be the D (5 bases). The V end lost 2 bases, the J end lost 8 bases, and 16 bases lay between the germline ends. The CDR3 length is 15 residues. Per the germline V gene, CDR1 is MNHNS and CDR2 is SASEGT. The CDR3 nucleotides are TGTGCCAGCAGTGAACGGATCGGGATCACCTATGAGCAGTTCTTC. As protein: CASSERIGITYEQFF.

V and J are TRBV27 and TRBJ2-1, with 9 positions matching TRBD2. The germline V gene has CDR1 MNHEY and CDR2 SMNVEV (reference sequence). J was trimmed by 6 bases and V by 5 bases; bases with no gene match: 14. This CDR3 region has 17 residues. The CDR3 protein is CASSPDLSGGSVNEQFF. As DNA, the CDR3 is TGTGCCAGCAGTCCCGATTTAAGCGGGGGGTCAGTCAATGAGCAGTTCTTC.

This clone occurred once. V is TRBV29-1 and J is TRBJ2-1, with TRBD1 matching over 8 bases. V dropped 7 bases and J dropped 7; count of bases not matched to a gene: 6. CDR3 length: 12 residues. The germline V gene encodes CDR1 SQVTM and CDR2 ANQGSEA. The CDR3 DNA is TGCAGCGCCAACAGGGGGAGGAATGAGCAGTTCTTC. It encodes CSANRGRNEQFF.